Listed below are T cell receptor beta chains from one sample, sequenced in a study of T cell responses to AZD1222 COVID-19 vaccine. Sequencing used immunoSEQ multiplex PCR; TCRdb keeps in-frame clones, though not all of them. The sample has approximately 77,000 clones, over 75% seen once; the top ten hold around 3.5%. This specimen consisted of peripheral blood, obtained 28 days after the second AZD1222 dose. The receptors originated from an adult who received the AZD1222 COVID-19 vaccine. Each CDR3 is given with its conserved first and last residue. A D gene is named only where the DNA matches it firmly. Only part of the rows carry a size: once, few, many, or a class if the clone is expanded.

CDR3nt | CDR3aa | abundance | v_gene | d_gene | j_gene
TGCGCCAGCAGCCAAGATCTCCGCAGATTCAATCAGCCCCAGCATTTT | CASSQDLRRFNQPQHF | NA | TRBV4-3 | NA | TRBJ1-5
TGTGCCAGCAGCTTAGCCGTGGAGACCGGGGAGCTGTTTTTT | CASSLAVETGELFF | NA | TRBV11-3 | NA | TRBJ2-2
TGTGCCAGCAGCTTAGCGGTGGGGGAATTGGGTGAGCAGTTCTTC | CASSLAVGELGEQFF | NA | TRBV7-8 | NA | TRBJ2-1
TGTGCCAGCAGTCCGGGGTCGGGCTACACCTTC | CASSPGSGYTF | NA | TRBV6-6 | NA | TRBJ1-2
TGTGCCAGCAGCCAGGCGGGCTCCTACAATGAGCAGTTCTTC | CASSQAGSYNEQFF | NA | TRBV3-1/TRBV3-2 | NA | TRBJ2-1
TGTGCCAGCAGCGTACGGACAGAAGCTAACTATGGCTACACCTTC | CASSVRTEANYGYTF | once | TRBV9 | NA | TRBJ1-2
TGTGCCAGCAGATCGGCAGGGGGTTCTGGAAACACCATATATTTT | CASRSAGGSGNTIYF | NA | TRBV6-5 | TRBD1 | TRBJ1-3
TGCGCCAGCAGCTCGACTTCAACAGGGGAAAAACTGTTTTTT | CASSSTSTGEKLFF | NA | TRBV5-1 | NA | TRBJ1-4
TGCGCCAGCAGCCAAGAACCCGGGACAGGGTTGCACGAGCAGTACTTC | CASSQEPGTGLHEQYF | NA | TRBV4-1 | TRBD1 | TRBJ2-7
TGTGCCATCAGTGAGTCCGCCGAAGGGACCGCTTTCGGCTACACCTTC | CAISESAEGTAFGYTF | NA | TRBV10-3 | NA | TRBJ1-2
TGTGCCAGCAGTTTAGCTCAAGGGGAGCCCCAGCATTTT | CASSLAQGEPQHF | NA | TRBV12-3/TRBV12-4 | NA | TRBJ1-5
TGTGCCAGCAGCTTCCGGGGGAAGGAGACCCAGTACTTC | CASSFRGKETQYF | once | TRBV5-6 | NA | TRBJ2-5
TGTGCCAGCAGCTTAGGAGGACTGTTAGCCAAAAACATTCAGTACTTC | CASSLGGLLAKNIQYF | NA | TRBV13 | NA | TRBJ2-4
TGTGCCAGTGGGGAAATGAACACTGAAGCTTTCTTT | CASGEMNTEAFF | NA | TRBV6-5 | NA | TRBJ1-1
TGCGCCAGCAGCCAGTGGACAAGGGATAATTCACCCCTCCACTTT | CASSQWTRDNSPLHF | once | TRBV4-1 | NA | TRBJ1-6
TGCGCCAGCAGCTCTAGCGGGAGGCCGGAGTATACGCAGTATTTT | CASSSSGRPEYTQYF | NA | TRBV5-1 | TRBD2 | TRBJ2-3
TGCGCCAGCAGCCAAGCTCTAGCGGGAACCTACGAGCAGTACTTC | CASSQALAGTYEQYF | once | TRBV4-1 | TRBD2 | TRBJ2-7
TGTGCCAGTAGGCCTGGGACAGCCCTCCTCTCTGGAAACACCATATATTTT | CASRPGTALLSGNTIYF | NA | TRBV19 | TRBD1 | TRBJ1-3
TGTGCCAGCAGTGCGTTTTTGACAGGGCAGGCTGGAAACACCATATATTTT | CASSAFLTGQAGNTIYF | NA | TRBV6-1 | TRBD1 | TRBJ1-3
TGTGCCAGCAGTCAGACAGATAGCTCACCCCTCCACTTT | CASSQTDSSPLHF | NA | TRBV12-3/TRBV12-4 | NA | TRBJ1-6
TGTGCCAGCAGTTTCCCTGGTCCTGAAGCTTTCTTT | CASSFPGPEAFF | NA | TRBV28 | NA | TRBJ1-1
TGTGCCAGCAGCAAACAGACAGATACGCAGTATTTT | CASSKQTDTQYF | NA | TRBV11-3 | NA | TRBJ2-3
TGTGCCTGGAGTCAGGGACTAGCGGGGGGGCCGGATGAGCAGTTCTTC | CAWSQGLAGGPDEQFF | once | TRBV30 | TRBD2 | TRBJ2-1
TGTGCCAGCAGCTTAGACCCGGGCTTGAATTCACCCCTCCACTTT | CASSLDPGLNSPLHF | NA | TRBV7-2 | NA | TRBJ1-6